This TCR beta chain was sequenced in a study of shared clonotypes between healthy human individuals. Broader study findings: A small donor pool kept down the genetic and exposure-history diversity that was represented.

Sequenced by immunoSEQ multiplex PCR; TCRdb stores in-frame clones only, minus some. Here the sample spans fewer than 650,000 clones, 70% to 80% being singletons. Per the germline V gene, CDR1 is MNHNY and CDR2 is SVGAGI (reference sequence). CDR3 length: 15 residues. J gave up 6 bases and V 3 bases, and 10 bases lay outside the gene matches. A word on this clone: Its antigen is unidentified.

The rearrangement uses TRBV6-6 and TRBJ1-2; TRBD1 aligns across 7 bases. The material sequenced was PBMCs. This sequence originates from a woman between 40 and 50 years old in good health. Some clones in this sample may be carry-over from other donors' samples. CDR3 loop: CASSYLDRASDGYTF. The CDR3 nucleotides read TGTGCCAGCAGTTATCTCGACAGGGCCTCAGATGGCTACACCTTC.